This entry describes one T cell receptor beta chain. Germline values: CDR1 MNHEY, CDR2 SMNVEV (reference sequence). Trimming shortened V by 5 bases and J by 1 base, and 6 bases separated the two germline ends. CDR3 length equals 14 residues. These data belong to a study of blood T cell repertoires in COVID-19. Study background: Specimens from acute and convalescent COVID-19 originated in the United States, Italy and Spain.

The authors' processing: Amplification of reference gene primers provided the estimated nucleated cell counts. Using immunoSEQ multiplex PCR, the repertoire was profiled, and TCRdb retains in-frame clones only, with some absent. V and J calls and clone size follow that table, whereas D and trimming were derived from the DNA. The table has 300,000 to 350,000 clones, around 90% seen once. Sequenced material: peripheral blood. The sequence was obtained from a man between 18 and 35 years old with active or convalescent COVID-19. The chain recombines TRBV27 with TRBJ2-6, with D possibly TRBD2 on 5 matching bases. The DNA for the CDR3 is TGTGCCAGCAGTCGCGGGTCTGGGGCCAACGTCCTGACTTTC. Translating gives CASSRGSGANVLTF.